What follows describes a single TCR beta chain. TCRdb keeps only in-frame clones here, not all; method: immunoSEQ multiplex PCR. The sample lists about 300,000 clones, about 85% occurring once. V was pared by 0 bases and J by 2 bases, with 11 bases of the junction left unmatched. The CDR3 totals 17 residues. Per germline, CDR1 SGDLS and CDR2 YYNGEE. This sample stems from a study of blood T cell repertoires in COVID-19. The chain employs TRBV9 and TRBJ2-7; TRBD2 agrees at 7 bases. Material for sequencing was PBMCs or T cells enriched from blood (not recorded which). The receptor was derived from a woman in her fifties or sixties who had recovered from COVID-19. DNA for the CDR3: TGTGCCAGCAGCGTAGACGGTGGAGCGGGGCAAACCTACGAGCAGTACTTC. It codes for CASSVDGGAGQTYEQYF.